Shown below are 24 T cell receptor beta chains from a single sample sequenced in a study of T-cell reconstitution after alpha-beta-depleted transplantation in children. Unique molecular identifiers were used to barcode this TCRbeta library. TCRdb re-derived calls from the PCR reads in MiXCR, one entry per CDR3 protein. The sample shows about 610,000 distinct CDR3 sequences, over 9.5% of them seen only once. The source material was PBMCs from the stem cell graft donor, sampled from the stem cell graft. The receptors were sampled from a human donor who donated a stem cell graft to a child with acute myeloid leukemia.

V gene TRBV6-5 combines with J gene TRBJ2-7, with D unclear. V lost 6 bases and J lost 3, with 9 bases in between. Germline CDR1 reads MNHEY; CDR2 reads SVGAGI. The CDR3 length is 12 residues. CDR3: CASRSLVYEQYF. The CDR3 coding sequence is TGTGCCAGCAGGAGCCTTGTCTACGAGCAGTACTTC.

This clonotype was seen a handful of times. CDR3 protein: CSASSLAGASGYNEQFF. CDR3 in DNA: TGCAGTGCTAGTAGTCTAGCGGGAGCGTCGGGGTACAATGAGCAGTTCTTC. The chain couples TRBV20-1 to TRBJ2-1; 10 nucleotides align to TRBD2. CDR1 is DFQATT and CDR2 is SNEGSKA in the germline V gene (reference sequence). V lost 3 bases and J lost 4; bases outside the gene matches: 12. The CDR3 is made up of 17 amino acids.

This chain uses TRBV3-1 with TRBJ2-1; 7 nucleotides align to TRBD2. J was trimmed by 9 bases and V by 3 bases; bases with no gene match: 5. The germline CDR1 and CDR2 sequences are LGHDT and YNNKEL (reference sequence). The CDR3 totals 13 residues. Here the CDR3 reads CASSHLTSPEQFF. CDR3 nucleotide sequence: TGTGCCAGCAGCCACCTGACTAGCCCTGAGCAGTTCTTC.

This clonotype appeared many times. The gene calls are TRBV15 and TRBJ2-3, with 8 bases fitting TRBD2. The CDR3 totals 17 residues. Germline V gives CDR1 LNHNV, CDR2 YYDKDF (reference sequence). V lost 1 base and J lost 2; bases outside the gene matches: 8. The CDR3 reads CATSRGISGNPTDTQYF. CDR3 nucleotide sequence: TGTGCCACCAGCAGAGGCATTAGCGGGAACCCCACAGATACGCAGTATTTT.

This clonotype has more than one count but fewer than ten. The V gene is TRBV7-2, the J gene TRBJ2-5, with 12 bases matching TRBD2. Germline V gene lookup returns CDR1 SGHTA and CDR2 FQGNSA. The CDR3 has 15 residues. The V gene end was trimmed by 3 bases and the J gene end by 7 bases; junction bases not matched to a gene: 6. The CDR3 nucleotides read TGTGCCAGCAGCTTGACTAGCGGGAGCTCCCGGACCCAGTACTTC. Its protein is CASSLTSGSSRTQYF.

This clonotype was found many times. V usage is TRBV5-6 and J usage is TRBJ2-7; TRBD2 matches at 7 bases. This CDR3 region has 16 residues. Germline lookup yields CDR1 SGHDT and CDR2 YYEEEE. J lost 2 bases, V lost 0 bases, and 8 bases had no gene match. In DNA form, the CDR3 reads TGTGCCAGCAGCTTGGCCGTGCGGGAGTATGCCTACGAGCAGTACTTC. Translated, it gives CASSLAVREYAYEQYF.

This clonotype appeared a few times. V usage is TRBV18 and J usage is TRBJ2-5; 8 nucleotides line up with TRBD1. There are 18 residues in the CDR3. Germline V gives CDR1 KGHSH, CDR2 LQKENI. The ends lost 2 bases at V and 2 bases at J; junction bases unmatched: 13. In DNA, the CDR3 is TGTGCCAGCTCACCAAGGAGCCAGGGGGCGAGGGGACAAGAGACCCAGTACTTC. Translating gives CASSPRSQGARGQETQYF.

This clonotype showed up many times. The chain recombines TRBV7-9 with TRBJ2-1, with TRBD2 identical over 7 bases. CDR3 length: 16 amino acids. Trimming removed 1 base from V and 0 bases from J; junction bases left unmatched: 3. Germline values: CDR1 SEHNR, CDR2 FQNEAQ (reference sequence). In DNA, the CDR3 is TGTGCCAGCAGCTTAGGTCGCGGGAGCTCCTACAATGAGCAGTTCTTC. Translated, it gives CASSLGRGSSYNEQFF. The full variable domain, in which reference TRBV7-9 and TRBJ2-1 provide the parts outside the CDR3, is DTGVSQNPRHKITKRGQNVTFRCDPISEHNRLYWYRQTLGQGPEFLTYFQNEAQLEKSRLLSDRFSAERPKGSFSTLEIQRTEQGDSAMYLCASSLGRGSSYNEQFFGPGTRLTVL.

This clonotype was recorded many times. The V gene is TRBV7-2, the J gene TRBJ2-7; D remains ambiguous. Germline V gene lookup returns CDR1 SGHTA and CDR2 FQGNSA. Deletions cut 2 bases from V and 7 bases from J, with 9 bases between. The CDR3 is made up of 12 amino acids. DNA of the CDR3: TGTGCCAGCAGCTTAAACGTCGGTGAGCAGTACTTC. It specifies CASSLNVGEQYF.

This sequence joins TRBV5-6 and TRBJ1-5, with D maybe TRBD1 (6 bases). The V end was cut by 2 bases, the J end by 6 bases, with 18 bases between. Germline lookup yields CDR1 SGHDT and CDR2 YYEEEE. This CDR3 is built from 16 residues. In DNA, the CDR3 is TGTGCCAGCAGCTTCAGGGCCGGGGGGCTCGGTCAGCCCCAGCATTTT. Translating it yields CASSFRAGGLGQPQHF.

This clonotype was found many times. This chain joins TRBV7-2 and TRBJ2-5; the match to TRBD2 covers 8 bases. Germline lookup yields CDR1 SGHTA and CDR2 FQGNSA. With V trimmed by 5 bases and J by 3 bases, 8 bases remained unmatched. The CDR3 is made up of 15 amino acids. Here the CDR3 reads CASSPSGRVEETQYF. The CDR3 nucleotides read TGTGCCAGCAGCCCGAGCGGGAGAGTGGAAGAGACCCAGTACTTC.

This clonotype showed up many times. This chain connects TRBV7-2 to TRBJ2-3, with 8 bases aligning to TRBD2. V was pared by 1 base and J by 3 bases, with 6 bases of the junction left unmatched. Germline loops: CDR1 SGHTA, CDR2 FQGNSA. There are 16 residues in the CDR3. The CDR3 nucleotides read TGTGCCAGCAGCTTAGAAAGCGGGAGTAGAACAGATACGCAGTATTTT. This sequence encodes CASSLESGSRTDTQYF.

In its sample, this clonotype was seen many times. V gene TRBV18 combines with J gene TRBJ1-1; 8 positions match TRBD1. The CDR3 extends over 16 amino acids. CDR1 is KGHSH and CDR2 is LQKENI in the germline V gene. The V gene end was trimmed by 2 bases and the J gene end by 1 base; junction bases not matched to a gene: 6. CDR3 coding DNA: TGTGCCAGCTCACCAGGACAGGGCTGGGGGAACACTGAAGCTTTCTTT. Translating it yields CASSPGQGWGNTEAFF.

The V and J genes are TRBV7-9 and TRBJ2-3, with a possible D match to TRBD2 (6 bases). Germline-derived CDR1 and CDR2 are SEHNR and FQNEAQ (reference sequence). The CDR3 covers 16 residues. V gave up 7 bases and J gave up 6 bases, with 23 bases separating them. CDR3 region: CASILRRDGLMDTQYF. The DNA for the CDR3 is TGTGCCAGCATCCTGAGGCGGGACGGACTCATGGATACGCAGTATTTT.

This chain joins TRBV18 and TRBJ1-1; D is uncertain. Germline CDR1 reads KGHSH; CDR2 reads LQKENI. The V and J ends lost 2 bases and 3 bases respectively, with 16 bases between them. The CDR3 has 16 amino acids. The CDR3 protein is CASSPLPSSQDTEAFF. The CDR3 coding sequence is TGTGCCAGCTCACCATTACCTTCTTCGCAGGACACTGAAGCTTTCTTT.

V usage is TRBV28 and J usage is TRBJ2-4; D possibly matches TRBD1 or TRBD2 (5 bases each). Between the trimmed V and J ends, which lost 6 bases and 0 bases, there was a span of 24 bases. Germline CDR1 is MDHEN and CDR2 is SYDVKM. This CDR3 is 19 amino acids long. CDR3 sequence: CASSLEGLAGRGAKNIQYF. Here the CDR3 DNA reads TGTGCCAGCAGCCTAGAGGGGTTAGCAGGGAGAGGAGCCAAAAACATTCAGTACTTC.

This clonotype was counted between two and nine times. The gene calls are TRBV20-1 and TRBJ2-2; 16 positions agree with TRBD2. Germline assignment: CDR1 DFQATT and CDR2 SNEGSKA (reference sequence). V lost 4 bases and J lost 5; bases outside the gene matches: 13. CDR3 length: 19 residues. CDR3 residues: CSATRTGGLAGGRTGELFF. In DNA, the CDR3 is TGCAGTGCTACCCGAACAGGGGGACTAGCGGGAGGGCGAACCGGGGAGCTGTTTTTT.

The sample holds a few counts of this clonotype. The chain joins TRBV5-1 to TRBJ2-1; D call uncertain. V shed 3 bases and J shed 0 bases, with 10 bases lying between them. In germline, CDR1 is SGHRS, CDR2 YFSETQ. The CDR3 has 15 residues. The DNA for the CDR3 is TGCGCCAGCAGCTATCTACAGAGCTCCTACAATGAGCAGTTCTTC. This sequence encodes CASSYLQSSYNEQFF.

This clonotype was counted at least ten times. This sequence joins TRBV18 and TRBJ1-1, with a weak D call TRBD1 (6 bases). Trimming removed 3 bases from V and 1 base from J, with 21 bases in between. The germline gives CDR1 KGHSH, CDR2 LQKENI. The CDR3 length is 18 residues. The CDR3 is CASSPQQGSVLRNTEAFF. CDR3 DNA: TGTGCCAGCTCACCTCAACAGGGATCAGTGCTGCGGAACACTGAAGCTTTCTTT.

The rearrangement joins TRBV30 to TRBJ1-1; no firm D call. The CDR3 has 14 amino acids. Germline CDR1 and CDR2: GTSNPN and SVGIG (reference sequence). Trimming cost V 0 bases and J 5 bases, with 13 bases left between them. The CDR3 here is CAWSVLNTGTEAFF. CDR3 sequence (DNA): TGTGCCTGGAGTGTACTTAACACCGGGACTGAAGCTTTCTTT.

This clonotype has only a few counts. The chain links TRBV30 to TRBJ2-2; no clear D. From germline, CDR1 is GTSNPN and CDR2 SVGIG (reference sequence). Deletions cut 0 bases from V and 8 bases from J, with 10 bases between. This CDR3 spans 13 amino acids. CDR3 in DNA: TGTGCCTGGAGTGTCCATCACGAGGGGGAGCTGTTTTTT. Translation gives CAWSVHHEGELFF.

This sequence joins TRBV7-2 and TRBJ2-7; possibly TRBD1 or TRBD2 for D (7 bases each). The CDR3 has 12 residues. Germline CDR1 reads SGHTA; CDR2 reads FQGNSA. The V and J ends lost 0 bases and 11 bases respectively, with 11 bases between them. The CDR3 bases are TGTGCCAGCAGCTTAGCCTCAGGGGGGGAGTACTTC. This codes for CASSLASGGEYF.

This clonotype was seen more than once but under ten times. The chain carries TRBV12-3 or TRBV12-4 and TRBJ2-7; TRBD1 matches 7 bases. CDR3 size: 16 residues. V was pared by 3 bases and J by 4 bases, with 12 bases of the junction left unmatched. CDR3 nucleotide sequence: TGTGCCAGCAGTTTGGGACAGCTAAGTACTTCTTACGAGCAGTACTTC. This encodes CASSLGQLSTSYEQYF.

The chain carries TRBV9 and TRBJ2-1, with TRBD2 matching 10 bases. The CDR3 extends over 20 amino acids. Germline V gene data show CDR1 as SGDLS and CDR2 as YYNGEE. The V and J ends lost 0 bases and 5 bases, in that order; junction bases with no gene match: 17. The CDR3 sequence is CASSVATGFGAGGRDNEQFF. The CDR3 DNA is TGTGCCAGCAGCGTAGCTACAGGGTTTGGAGCGGGAGGGCGGGACAATGAGCAGTTCTTC.